These 14 T cell receptor beta chains share one sample of origin, sequenced in a study of blood T cell repertoires in COVID-19. Repertoires were generated with immunoSEQ multiplex PCR, while TCRdb's copy carries only in-frame clones and drops some. The table includes tens of thousands of clones, more than 65% detected once. Sequencing was performed on peripheral blood. The receptors derive from a man of 80 years or more with active or convalescent COVID-19.

J is TRBJ2-2 and V is TRBV5-4; maybe TRBD1 (6 bases). Germline CDR1 and CDR2: SGHNT and YYREEE (reference sequence). The CDR3 is 15 residues long. The ends were cut back, 3 bases at V and 4 bases at J, with 13 bases in the middle. The CDR3: CASSSGTKSTGELFF. The CDR3 nucleotides are TGTGCCAGCAGCTCCGGGACAAAATCCACCGGGGAGCTGTTTTTT.

This chain uses TRBV9 with TRBJ1-6, with TRBD1 as a possible D gene (6 bases). The length of the CDR3 is 14 residues. Germline V gene data show CDR1 as SGDLS and CDR2 as YYNGEE. V lost 1 base, J lost 7 bases, and 9 bases lay in between. The CDR3 reads CASSVQGNNSPLHF. The CDR3 nucleotides read TGTGCCAGCAGCGTACAGGGGAACAATTCACCCCTCCACTTT. Filled out from reference TRBV9 and TRBJ1-6, the complete variable domain reads DSGVTQTPKHLITATGQRVTLRCSPRSGDLSVYWYQQSLDQGLQFLIQYYNGEERAKGNILERFSAQQFPDLHSELNLSSLELGDSALYFCASSVQGNNSPLHFGNGTRLTVT.

This chain links TRBV11-2 with TRBJ1-6; a weak D match, TRBD1 (6 bases). Germline V gene data show CDR1 as SGHAT and CDR2 as FQNNGV. The CDR3 consists of 19 residues. Trimming left V 7 bases short and J 0 bases short, with 22 bases between. Written as DNA, the CDR3 is TGTGCCAGCACCTTCCCACCCAGGGGTCCCAGCTCCTATAATTCACCCCTCCACTTT. This codes for CASTFPPRGPSSYNSPLHF.

The chain links TRBV7-9 to TRBJ1-1; D possibly corresponds to TRBD1 (5 bases). With 0 bases removed from V and 1 base from J, the gap between germline ends came to 12 bases. This CDR3 region has 16 residues. Germline CDR1 and CDR2: SEHNR and FQNEAQ (reference sequence). The CDR3 sequence is CASSLAPGGGNTEAFF. The CDR3 DNA follows: TGTGCCAGCAGCTTAGCGCCCGGGGGTGGGAACACTGAAGCTTTCTTT. The entire variable domain, with the rest obtained from reference TRBV7-9 and TRBJ1-1, is as follows: DTGVSQNPRHKITKRGQNVTFRCDPISEHNRLYWYRQTLGQGPEFLTYFQNEAQLEKSRLLSDRFSAERPKGSFSTLEIQRTEQGDSAMYLCASSLAPGGGNTEAFFGQGTRLTVV.

V usage is TRBV19 and J usage is TRBJ2-7; 10 nucleotides align to TRBD2. V shed 2 bases and J 6 bases; nucleotides not matched to a gene: 7. This CDR3 comprises 15 residues. Germline CDR1 is LNHDA and CDR2 is SQIVND (reference sequence). The CDR3 bases are TGTGCCAGTAGTATAAGCCGGACTAGCGGCCGCGAGCAGTACTTC. Translated, it gives CASSISRTSGREQYF.

This clone was found once. The rearrangement uses TRBV6-5 and TRBJ1-1; TRBD1 aligns across 7 bases. The V gene's germline CDR1 is MNHEY and CDR2 SVGAGI. CDR3 length equals 11 residues. J lost 11 bases, V lost 5 bases, and 5 bases had no gene match. The CDR3 is CASSNTGEAFF. The CDR3 nucleotides read TGTGCCAGCAGTAACACAGGGGAGGCTTTCTTT.

This chain connects TRBV7-8 to TRBJ1-4; tentative D call: TRBD1 (6 bases). The CDR3 spans 19 residues. Trimming shortened V by 5 bases and J by 0 bases, and 22 bases separated the two germline ends. The germline V gene encodes CDR1 SGHVS and CDR2 FQNEAQ. CDR3 amino acids: CASSPRSWGRSSTNEKLFF. The CDR3 DNA reads as TGTGCCAGCAGCCCAAGGTCTTGGGGGCGAAGCTCAACTAATGAAAAACTGTTTTTT.

The rearrangement uses TRBV28 and TRBJ1-4, with 8 bases that match TRBD1. Germline V gene sequence: CDR1 MDHEN, CDR2 SYDVKM. The length of the CDR3 is 14 residues. V gave up 7 bases and J gave up 7 bases; unmatched junction bases: 8. Here the CDR3 DNA reads TGTGCCAGCACACCGACAGGGGCTCTTGAAAAACTGTTTTTT. It is translated as CASTPTGALEKLFF.

The genes are TRBV3-1 (or the pseudogene TRBV3-2) and TRBJ1-2; the match to TRBD1 covers 7 bases. The V gene's germline CDR1 is LGHDT and CDR2 YNNKEL (reference sequence). The CDR3 is 17 residues long. The V segment lost 4 bases and the J segment 0 bases; nucleotides outside the gene matches: 11. The CDR3, as DNA: TGTGCCAGCAGCCCCCGGACAGGCCCCTCCACTAACTATGGCTACACCTTC. It codes for CASSPRTGPSTNYGYTF.

This chain connects TRBV5-4 to TRBJ2-1; 9 bases map to TRBD2. The CDR3 has 15 residues. Losses at the gene ends were 4 bases for V and 2 bases for J; bases not matched to a gene: 4. Germline values: CDR1 SGHNT, CDR2 YYREEE (reference sequence). CDR3 amino acids: CASSHQRGAYNEQFF. CDR3 sequence (DNA): TGTGCCAGCAGCCACCAGCGGGGGGCCTACAATGAGCAGTTCTTC.

This clone is categorized as medium-sized (0.01 to 0.1%). The chain has TRBV4-1 and TRBJ1-5; 8 bases are a match to TRBD1. Losses at the gene ends were 0 bases for V and 3 bases for J; bases not matched to a gene: 4. CDR1 MGHRA and CDR2 YSYEKL come from the germline V gene. The CDR3 runs to 16 residues. Written as DNA, the CDR3 is TGCGCCAGCAGCCAAGATTGGACAGGGAACAATCAGCCCCAGCATTTT. This gives the protein CASSQDWTGNNQPQHF.

J is TRBJ2-3 and V is TRBV6-6; 10 bases fit TRBD2. The length of the CDR3 is 15 residues. Germline V gene sequence: CDR1 MNHNY, CDR2 SVGAGI (reference sequence). The trim removed 7 bases at V and 5 bases at J, leaving 9 bases unmatched. CDR3 sequence: CASTRGLAGVDTQYF. CDR3 DNA sequence: TGTGCCAGCACCCGGGGGCTAGCGGGGGTAGATACGCAGTATTTT.

J is TRBJ2-1 and V is TRBV10-3; TRBD2 aligns across 7 bases. The J segment lost 9 bases and the V segment lost 0 bases, leaving 5 bases of the junction unmatched. This CDR3 region has 14 residues. Germline CDR1 is ENHRY and CDR2 is SYGVKD. DNA for the CDR3: TGTGCCATCAGTGAGTCCCGGGGGGTCGGTGAGCAGTTCTTC. This translates into CAISESRGVGEQFF.

V is TRBV29-1 and J is TRBJ2-7, with D tentatively TRBD2 (6 bases). The CDR3 spans 12 residues. Trimming stripped 4 bases from V and 5 bases from J, with 12 bases between. The germline V gene has CDR1 SQVTM and CDR2 ANQGSEA. The CDR3 region has the DNA TGCAGCGTTGGCGGGAATGTCGACGAGCAGTACTTC. It translates to CSVGGNVDEQYF.